This TCR beta chain appears in the sequencing data of a study of blood T cell repertoires in COVID-19. At the level of the study: Nucleic acid was either cDNA or gDNA, and it came from T cells, B-cell-depleted T cells, or PBMCs.

Notes on this clone: One junction end does not reproduce the germline sequence, and a read error may be involved.

The assay was immunoSEQ multiplex PCR, and TCRdb's table has in-frame clones only and misses some. The sample includes around 130,000 clones, 65% to 85% of them seen just once. The sequence came from a woman at least 80 years old with acute or convalescent COVID-19. The sequenced material came from peripheral blood.

The CDR3 spells CASSPNGYTGIVF. The CDR3 coding sequence is TGTGCCAGCTCACCAAACGGATATACCGGGATTGTCTTC. The rearrangement uses TRBV18 and TRBJ2-7, with D maybe TRBD2 (5 bases). The CDR3 has 13 amino acids. CDR1 KGHSH and CDR2 LQKENI come from the germline V gene.